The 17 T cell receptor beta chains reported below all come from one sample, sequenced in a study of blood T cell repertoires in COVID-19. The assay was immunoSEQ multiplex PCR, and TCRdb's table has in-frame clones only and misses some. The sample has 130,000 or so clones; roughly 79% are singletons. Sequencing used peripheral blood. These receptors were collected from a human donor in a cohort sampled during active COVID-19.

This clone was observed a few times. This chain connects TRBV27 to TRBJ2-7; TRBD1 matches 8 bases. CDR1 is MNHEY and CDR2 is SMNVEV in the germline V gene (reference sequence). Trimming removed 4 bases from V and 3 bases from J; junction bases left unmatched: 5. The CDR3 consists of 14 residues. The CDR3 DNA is TGTGCCAGCAGTTCGACAGGGGCCTACTACGAGCAGTACTTC. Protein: CASSSTGAYYEQYF.

CDR3 sequence: CASSEGGGQLFLYGYTF. For the CDR3, the DNA is TGTGCCAGCAGTGAAGGTGGAGGACAGCTATTTCTCTATGGCTACACCTTC. V is TRBV6-1 and J is TRBJ1-2; possibly TRBD1 for D (6 bases). V gave up 1 base and J gave up 4 bases, with 19 bases separating them. This CDR3 is 17 amino acids long. Per the germline V gene, CDR1 is MNHNS and CDR2 is SASEGT.

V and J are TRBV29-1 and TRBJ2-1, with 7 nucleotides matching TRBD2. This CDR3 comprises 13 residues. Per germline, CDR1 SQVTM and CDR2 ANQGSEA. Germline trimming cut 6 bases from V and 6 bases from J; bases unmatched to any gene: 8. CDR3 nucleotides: TGCAGCGTAGGAGGGACTAAGGGCAATGAGCAGTTCTTC. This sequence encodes CSVGGTKGNEQFF.

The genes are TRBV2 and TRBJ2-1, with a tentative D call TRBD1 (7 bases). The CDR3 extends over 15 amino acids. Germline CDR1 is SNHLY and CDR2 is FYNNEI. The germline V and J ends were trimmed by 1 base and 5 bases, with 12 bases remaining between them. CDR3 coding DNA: TGTGCCAGCAGTGAAGTTAGCAGGGGGGACAATGAGCAGTTCTTC. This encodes CASSEVSRGDNEQFF.

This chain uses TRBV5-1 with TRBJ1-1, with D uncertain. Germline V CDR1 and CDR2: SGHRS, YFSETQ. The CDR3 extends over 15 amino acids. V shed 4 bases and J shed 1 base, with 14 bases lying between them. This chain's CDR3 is CASSLREGGNTEAFF. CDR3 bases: TGCGCCAGCAGCCTGAGAGAGGGCGGGAACACTGAAGCTTTCTTT.

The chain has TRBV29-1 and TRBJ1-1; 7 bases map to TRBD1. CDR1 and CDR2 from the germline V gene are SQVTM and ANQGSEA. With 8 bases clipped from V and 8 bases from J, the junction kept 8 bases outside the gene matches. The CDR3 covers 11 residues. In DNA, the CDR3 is TGCAGCATCTGGAAGGGACAGGAAGCTTTCTTT. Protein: CSIWKGQEAFF.

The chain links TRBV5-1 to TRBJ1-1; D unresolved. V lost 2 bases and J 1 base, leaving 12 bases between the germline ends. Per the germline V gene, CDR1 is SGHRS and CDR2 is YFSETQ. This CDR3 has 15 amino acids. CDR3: CASSFIGEANTEAFF. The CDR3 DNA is TGCGCCAGCAGCTTTATCGGGGAAGCGAACACTGAAGCTTTCTTT. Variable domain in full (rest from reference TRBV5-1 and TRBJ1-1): KAGVTQTPRYLIKTRGQQVTLSCSPISGHRSVSWYQQTPGQGLQFLFEYFSETQRNKGNFPGRFSGRQFSNSRSEMNVSTLELGDSALYLCASSFIGEANTEAFFGQGTRLTVV.

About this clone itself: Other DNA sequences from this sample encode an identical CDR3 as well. CDR3 DNA sequence: TGTGCCAGCAGCTTGTCGAGCAATCAGCCCCAGCATTTT. Translation: CASSLSSNQPQHF. The J gene is TRBJ1-5, the V gene TRBV5-6; D gene ambiguous. V was shortened by 1 base and J by 1 base, with 3 bases between the two germline ends. CDR3 length: 13 residues. The germline gives CDR1 SGHDT, CDR2 YYEEEE.

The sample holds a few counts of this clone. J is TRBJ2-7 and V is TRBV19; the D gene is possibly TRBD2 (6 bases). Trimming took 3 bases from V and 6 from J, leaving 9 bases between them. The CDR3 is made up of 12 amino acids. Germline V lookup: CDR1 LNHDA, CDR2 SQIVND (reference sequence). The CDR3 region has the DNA TGTGCCAGTAGTATGGGGGGACGCGAGCAGTACTTC. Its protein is CASSMGGREQYF.

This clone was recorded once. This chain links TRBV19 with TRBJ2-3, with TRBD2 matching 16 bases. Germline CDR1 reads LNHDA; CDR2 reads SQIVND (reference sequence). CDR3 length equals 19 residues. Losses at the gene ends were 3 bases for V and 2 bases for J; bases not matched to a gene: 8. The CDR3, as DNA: TGTGCCAGTAGTATCGGACGGGGACTAGCGGGGGGGCCCACAGATACGCAGTATTTT. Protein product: CASSIGRGLAGGPTDTQYF.

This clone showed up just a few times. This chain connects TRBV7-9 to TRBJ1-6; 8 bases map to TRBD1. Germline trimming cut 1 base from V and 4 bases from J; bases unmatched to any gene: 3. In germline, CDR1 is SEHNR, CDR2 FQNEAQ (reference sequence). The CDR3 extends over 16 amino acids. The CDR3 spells CASSLGTGFYNSPLHF. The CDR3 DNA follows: TGTGCCAGCAGCTTAGGGACAGGGTTTTATAATTCACCCCTCCACTTT. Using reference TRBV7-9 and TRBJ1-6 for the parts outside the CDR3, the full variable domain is DTGVSQNPRHKITKRGQNVTFRCDPISEHNRLYWYRQTLGQGPEFLTYFQNEAQLEKSRLLSDRFSAERPKGSFSTLEIQRTEQGDSAMYLCASSLGTGFYNSPLHFGNGTRLTVT.

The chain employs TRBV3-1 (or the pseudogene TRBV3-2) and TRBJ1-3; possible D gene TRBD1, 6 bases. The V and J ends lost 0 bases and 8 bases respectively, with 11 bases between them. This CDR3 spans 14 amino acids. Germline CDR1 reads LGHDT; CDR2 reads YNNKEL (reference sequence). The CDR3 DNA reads TGTGCCAGCAGCCAAGAATTCCGGACAGACACCATATATTTT. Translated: CASSQEFRTDTIYF.

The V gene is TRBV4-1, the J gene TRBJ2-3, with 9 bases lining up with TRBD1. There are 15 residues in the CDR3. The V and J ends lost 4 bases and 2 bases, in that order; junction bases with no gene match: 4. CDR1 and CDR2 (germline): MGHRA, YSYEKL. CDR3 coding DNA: TGCGCCAGCAGCCTGGGACAGGGTCACACAGATACGCAGTATTTT. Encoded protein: CASSLGQGHTDTQYF.

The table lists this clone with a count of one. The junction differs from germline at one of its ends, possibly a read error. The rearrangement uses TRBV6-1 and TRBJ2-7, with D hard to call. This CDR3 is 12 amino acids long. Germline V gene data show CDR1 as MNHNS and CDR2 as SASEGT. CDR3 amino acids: CASSEVSYVQYF. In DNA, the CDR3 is TGTGCCAGCAGTGAAGTGTCCTACGTGCAGTACTTC.

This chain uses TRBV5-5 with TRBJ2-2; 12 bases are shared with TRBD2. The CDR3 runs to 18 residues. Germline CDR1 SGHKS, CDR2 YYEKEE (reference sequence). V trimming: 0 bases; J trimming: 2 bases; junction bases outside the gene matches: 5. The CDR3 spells CASSLDPGLAGNTGELFF. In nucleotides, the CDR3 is TGTGCCAGCAGCTTGGATCCGGGACTAGCGGGCAACACCGGGGAGCTGTTTTTT.

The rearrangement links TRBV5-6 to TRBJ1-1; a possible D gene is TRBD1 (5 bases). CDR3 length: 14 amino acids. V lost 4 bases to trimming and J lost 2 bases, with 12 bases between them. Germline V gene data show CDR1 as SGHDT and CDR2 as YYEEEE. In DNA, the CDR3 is TGTGCCAGCAGCCGCGGACAAATAAACACTGAAGCTTTCTTT. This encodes CASSRGQINTEAFF.

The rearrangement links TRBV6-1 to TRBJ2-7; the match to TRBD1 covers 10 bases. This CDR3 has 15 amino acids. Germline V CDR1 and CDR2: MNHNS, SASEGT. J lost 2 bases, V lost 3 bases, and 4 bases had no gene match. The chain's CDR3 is CASSESGTGAYEQYF. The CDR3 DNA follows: TGTGCCAGCAGTGAGTCCGGGACAGGGGCCTACGAGCAGTACTTC.